This passage covers 32 T cell receptor beta chains from one sample sequenced in a study of CD8 T cells in Susac syndrome. An amount of RNA that ranged from about 0.45 to 1 ug was reverse transcribed with random hexamers. TCRdb re-called the immunoSEQ multiplex PCR reads with MiXCR, one entry per CDR3 protein. Of under 150,000 distinct CDR3 sequences in the sample, 80% to 85% were seen once. Source material: CD8+ T cells from PBMCs. These receptors were collected from a human donor with multiple sclerosis.

This clonotype was found a few times. The chain joins TRBV6-2 or TRBV6-3 to TRBJ1-2, with TRBD1 as a possible D gene (5 bases). The CDR3 covers 14 residues. Germline V lookup: CDR1 MNHEY, CDR2 SVGEGT. V gave up 7 bases and J gave up 3 bases, with 15 bases separating them. The CDR3 loop reads CASIPGGFHYGYTF. CDR3 bases: TGTGCCAGCATCCCCGGGGGGTTCCACTATGGCTACACCTTC.

This clonotype was found once. The V and J genes are TRBV29-1 and TRBJ1-1, with D hard to call. V was trimmed by 2 bases and J by 4 bases, leaving 14 bases between them. Per germline, CDR1 SQVTM and CDR2 ANQGSEA. CDR3 length: 14 amino acids. CDR3 region: CSVERRTEATEAFF. The CDR3, as DNA: TGCAGCGTTGAACGACGTACGGAAGCCACTGAAGCTTTCTTT.

The J gene is TRBJ1-2, the V gene TRBV4-1, with TRBD1 as a possible D gene (5 bases). The V and J ends lost 1 base and 6 bases respectively, with 18 bases between them. The CDR3 sequence is 16 residues long. The germline CDR1 and CDR2 sequences are MGHRA and YSYEKL. The CDR3 nucleotides read TGCGCCAGCAGCCAAGTCGGCAGGGCATGGGAGGATGGCTACACCTTC. This gives the protein CASSQVGRAWEDGYTF.

V usage is TRBV24-1 and J usage is TRBJ1-2, with TRBD1 as a possible D gene (6 bases). Trimming cost V 4 bases and J 4 bases, with 18 bases left between them. CDR3 length: 16 residues. CDR1 KGHDR and CDR2 SFDVKD come from the germline V gene. CDR3 residues: CATSDSQGLAAYGYTF. The CDR3 DNA is TGTGCCACCAGTGACTCACAGGGTTTGGCGGCCTATGGCTACACCTTC.

Here the CDR3 reads CSALRSYNEQFF. The CDR3, as DNA: TGCAGTGCCCTCCGCTCCTACAATGAGCAGTTCTTC. The chain has TRBV20-1 and TRBJ2-1; no reliable D call. Trimming took 6 bases from V and 0 from J, leaving 6 bases between them. Germline CDR1 DFQATT, CDR2 SNEGSKA (reference sequence). This CDR3 spans 12 amino acids.

The chain combines TRBV4-1 with TRBJ2-5; D unresolved. The CDR3 contains 14 residues. V was pared by 2 bases and J by 5 bases, with 12 bases between. The germline CDR1 and CDR2 sequences are MGHRA and YSYEKL. CDR3 nucleotides: TGCGCCAGCAGCCAAAGGTGGGGTGGGGAGACCCAGTACTTC. It yields the protein CASSQRWGGETQYF.

This chain connects TRBV6-5 to TRBJ1-1, with D uncertain. CDR1 MNHEY and CDR2 SVGAGI come from the germline V gene. Between the trimmed V and J ends, which lost 0 bases and 4 bases, there was a span of 12 bases. The CDR3 totals 15 residues. This chain's CDR3 is CASSYSTGWGTEAFF. CDR3 coding DNA: TGTGCCAGCAGTTACTCGACTGGGTGGGGCACTGAAGCTTTCTTT.

This chain uses TRBV7-9 with TRBJ2-1, with D maybe TRBD2 (5 bases). The CDR3 covers 15 residues. The ends were cut back, 4 bases at V and 9 bases at J, with 19 bases in the middle. CDR1 is SEHNR and CDR2 is FQNEAQ in the germline V gene (reference sequence). The CDR3 is CASSSTRTGIFEQFF. CDR3 coding DNA: TGTGCCAGCAGCTCCACCCGGACGGGGATTTTTGAGCAGTTCTTC.

This clonotype has only a few counts. The chain employs TRBV4-2 and TRBJ2-1; 10 nucleotides line up with TRBD2. Unmatched junction bases numbered 11, after V lost 5 bases and J lost 7 bases. The CDR3 consists of 16 residues. Germline loops: CDR1 LGHNA, CDR2 YNFKEQ. The DNA of the CDR3 is TGTGCCAGCAGCGCGGTCTTCGGGACTAGCGAGAATGAGCAGTTCTTC. Translated: CASSAVFGTSENEQFF.

The rearrangement uses TRBV19 and TRBJ1-5; TRBD1 might be the D (6 bases). The germline V gene has CDR1 LNHDA and CDR2 SQIVND (reference sequence). CDR3 length equals 16 residues. Deletions cut 3 bases from V and 0 bases from J, with 12 bases between. CDR3 amino acids: CASSMSGEYSNQPQHF. The CDR3 DNA reads as TGTGCCAGTAGTATGTCAGGGGAATATAGCAATCAGCCCCAGCATTTT.

The CDR3 loop reads CASSDSEAYGYTF. Here the CDR3 DNA reads TGTGCCAGCAGCGACTCAGAGGCCTATGGCTACACCTTC. The chain carries TRBV12-3 or TRBV12-4 and TRBJ1-2; D not certain. This CDR3 is built from 13 residues. V was cut by 6 bases and J by 4 bases, with 12 bases left in between.

J is TRBJ2-7 and V is TRBV13; tentatively, D is TRBD1 (5 bases). Trimming removed 0 bases at V and 6 bases at J, with 12 bases between. Per the germline V gene, CDR1 is PRHDT and CDR2 is FYEKMQ (reference sequence). The CDR3 covers 14 residues. The CDR3 DNA reads TGTGCCAGCAGCTTAGGGGATGGGGCACGCGAGCAGTACGTC. This sequence encodes CASSLGDGAREQYV.

This chain uses TRBV7-9 with TRBJ2-1; the D is unclear. The CDR3 runs 14 residues. Germline-derived CDR1 and CDR2 are SEHNR and FQNEAQ (reference sequence). Trimming removed 1 base at V and 9 bases at J, with 13 bases between. CDR3 bases: TGTGCCAGCAGCTTAGATGCTCTGACGTTTGAGCAGTTCTTC. It yields the protein CASSLDALTFEQFF.

The chain is built from TRBV7-9 and TRBJ1-2; no reliable D call. From germline, CDR1 is SEHNR and CDR2 FQNEAQ (reference sequence). The V and J ends lost 5 bases and 0 bases respectively, with 13 bases between them. This CDR3 has 15 amino acids. The CDR3 region is CASSLPPSSNYGYTF. The CDR3 bases are TGTGCCAGCAGCCTTCCGCCAAGCTCTAACTATGGCTACACCTTC.

DNA for the CDR3: TGTGCCAGCAATCGAGGCAATCAGCCCCAGCATTTT. Its protein is CASNRGNQPQHF. The genes are TRBV28 and TRBJ1-5; D unresolved. V was cut by 7 bases and J by 2 bases, with 6 bases left in between. The CDR3 runs 12 residues. CDR1 and CDR2 from the germline V gene are MDHEN and SYDVKM.

The CDR3 here is CASSYSTEYEQYF. The CDR3 DNA follows: TGTGCCAGCAGTTACTCGACAGAATACGAGCAGTACTTC. The chain joins TRBV6-5 to TRBJ2-7; D is perhaps TRBD1 (5 bases). The CDR3 extends over 13 amino acids. V lost 0 bases, J lost 4 bases, and 7 bases lay in between. Germline V gene data show CDR1 as MNHEY and CDR2 as SVGAGI.

The rearrangement uses TRBV19 and TRBJ1-6; 9 bases align to TRBD1. This CDR3 region has 13 residues. V gave up 8 bases and J gave up 7 bases; unmatched junction bases: 3. The germline V gene has CDR1 LNHDA and CDR2 SQIVND (reference sequence). The CDR3 DNA sequence: TGTGCCAGTTTCGACAGGGGGAATTCACCCCTCCACTTT. It encodes CASFDRGNSPLHF.

The chain carries TRBV30 and TRBJ1-1; D is undetermined. This CDR3 has 12 amino acids. In germline, CDR1 is GTSNPN, CDR2 SVGIG (reference sequence). Trimming cost V 1 base and J 8 bases, with 11 bases left between them. CDR3 residues: CAWSGLRVEAFF. The CDR3 region has the DNA TGTGCCTGGAGTGGGCTAAGGGTAGAAGCTTTCTTT.

V is TRBV4-2 and J is TRBJ2-1; perhaps D is TRBD1 or TRBD2 (5 bases each). This CDR3 has 16 amino acids. Between the trimmed V and J ends, which lost 1 base and 5 bases, there was a span of 15 bases. Germline V gene sequence: CDR1 LGHNA, CDR2 YNFKEQ. The CDR3 reads CASSQGALEGHNEQFF. The CDR3 DNA follows: TGTGCCAGCAGCCAAGGGGCCTTAGAGGGACACAATGAGCAGTTCTTC.

V usage is TRBV25-1 and J usage is TRBJ2-5; 9 bases are a match to TRBD1. In germline, CDR1 is MGHDK, CDR2 SYGVNS. V was pared by 1 base and J by 9 bases, with 6 bases of the junction left unmatched. The CDR3 has 14 amino acids. This CDR3 reads CASSELGTGRPQYF. CDR3 DNA: TGTGCCAGCAGTGAATTAGGGACAGGGAGGCCCCAGTACTTC.

The chain has TRBV7-9 and TRBJ2-7, with D unresolved. This CDR3 region has 13 residues. Trimming stripped 2 bases from V and 2 bases from J, with 7 bases between. Germline V gene lookup returns CDR1 SEHNR and CDR2 FQNEAQ (reference sequence). The CDR3 DNA is TGTGCCAGCAGCTTATCGGGTGCCTACGAGCAGTACTTC. This translates into CASSLSGAYEQYF.

This clonotype was seen once. This chain connects TRBV23-1 to TRBJ2-7; 7 bases are shared with TRBD1. TRBV23-1 is classed as an ORF, of uncertain function. V dropped 6 bases and J dropped 2; count of bases not matched to a gene: 7. The CDR3 covers 14 residues. The CDR3 coding sequence is TGCGCCAGCAGGGCATACAGGGGCGCCTACGAGCAGTACGTC. This translates into CASRAYRGAYEQYV.

V usage is TRBV15 and J usage is TRBJ2-5; a weak D match, TRBD1 (6 bases). The CDR3 length is 16 residues. Per germline, CDR1 LNHNV and CDR2 YYDKDF (reference sequence). Trimming took off 4 bases at V and 1 base at J, with 16 bases between the two ends. CDR3 coding DNA: TGTGCCACCAGCATCCTGGGGGCAAGGGTCCAAGAGACCCAGTACTTC. Amino acid sequence: CATSILGARVQETQYF.

The V call is TRBV20-1, the J call TRBJ2-1; D not resolved. The V end was cut by 6 bases, the J end by 0 bases, with 12 bases between. The CDR3 loop spans 14 amino acids. CDR1 and CDR2 (germline): DFQATT, SNEGSKA (reference sequence). As DNA, the CDR3 is TGCAGTGCCCGCGCCTTGAGCTCCTACAATGAGCAGTTCTTC. Its protein product is CSARALSSYNEQFF.

The chain couples TRBV28 to TRBJ1-2; 11 nucleotides line up with TRBD1. This CDR3 contains 16 residues. Trimming removed 11 bases from V and 4 bases from J; junction bases left unmatched: 15. Germline V gene lookup returns CDR1 MDHEN and CDR2 SYDVKM. The CDR3 sequence: CACAQRTGGHIYGYTF. The CDR3 bases are TGTGCCTGCGCCCAGCGGACAGGGGGCCATATCTATGGCTACACCTTC.

The chain uses TRBV20-1 and TRBJ2-2, with D maybe TRBD1 (6 bases). The CDR3 is made up of 16 amino acids. Trimming removed 0 bases at V and 4 bases at J, with 15 bases between. Germline loops: CDR1 DFQATT, CDR2 SNEGSKA (reference sequence). This CDR3 reads CSARDGFGQSTGELFF. The CDR3 nucleotides read TGCAGTGCTAGAGATGGTTTTGGACAGAGCACCGGGGAGCTGTTTTTT.

The rearrangement links TRBV19 to TRBJ2-6; D is undetermined. The CDR3 is 14 residues long. V lost 9 bases and J lost 1, with 10 bases in between. Germline V lookup: CDR1 LNHDA, CDR2 SQIVND (reference sequence). The CDR3 coding sequence is TGTGCCAGCTGTACTTTTTCTGGGGCCAACGTCCTGACTTTC. Protein product: CASCTFSGANVLTF.

V usage is TRBV27 and J usage is TRBJ1-5; D not resolved. Trimming pared 5 bases from V and 11 bases from J, leaving 16 bases between. Germline V lookup: CDR1 MNHEY, CDR2 SMNVEV (reference sequence). The length of the CDR3 is 13 residues. Written as DNA, the CDR3 is TGTGCCAGCAGTCCCATCATCGCCGGTGCCCAGCATTTT. This gives the protein CASSPIIAGAQHF.

The chain has TRBV18 and TRBJ2-1; D possibly matches TRBD1 or TRBD2 (5 bases each). In germline, CDR1 is KGHSH, CDR2 LQKENI. V dropped 8 bases and J dropped 6 bases, with 14 bases sitting between them. CDR3 length: 13 amino acids. The CDR3 loop reads CASGDPPFNEQFF. CDR3 DNA sequence: TGTGCCAGCGGGGACCCTCCCTTCAATGAGCAGTTCTTC.

V gene TRBV4-2 combines with J gene TRBJ2-1; tentative D call: TRBD2 (7 bases). Germline lookup yields CDR1 LGHNA and CDR2 YNFKEQ. The V gene lost 0 bases and the J gene lost 4 bases, with 10 bases spanning the gap. This CDR3 has 15 amino acids. The CDR3 DNA is TGTGCCAGCAGCCAAGATGCGGGGGCGTACAATGAGCAGTTCTTC. Amino acid sequence: CASSQDAGAYNEQFF.

The genes are TRBV6-5 and TRBJ2-1; D may match TRBD1 or TRBD2 (5 bases each). Germline CDR1 MNHEY, CDR2 SVGAGI. Deletions cut 0 bases from V and 1 base from J, with 10 bases between. The CDR3 is 16 residues long. The CDR3 reads CASSYSEGQSYNEQFF. CDR3 in DNA: TGTGCCAGCAGTTACTCCGAGGGGCAATCCTACAATGAGCAGTTCTTC.

V usage is TRBV7-9 and J usage is TRBJ1-2; D may be TRBD1 (5 bases). Trimming took 4 bases from V and 10 from J, leaving 22 bases between them. Looked up from germline, CDR1 is SEHNR and CDR2 is FQNEAQ (reference sequence). CDR3 size: 15 residues. The CDR3: CASSSPTGVYKVYTF. In DNA form, the CDR3 reads TGTGCCAGCAGCTCGCCAACGGGGGTTTATAAGGTCTACACCTTC.